The following is a TCR beta chain sequence with its context. This clone's antigen is unknown. No qualities accompany the bases; no much larger clone lies one base away. The sample comes from a study of Graves' ophthalmopathy and Graves' hyperthyroidism (dated by TCRdb to 2017 to 2018). A note on the overall study: Peripheral blood samples were taken at the time of initial diagnosis, before any treatment was given. The study used TCR beta repertoire signatures to distinguish Graves' ophthalmopathy from Graves' hyperthyroidism and to predict progression to ophthalmopathy. In total, some 140 blood samples were TCR-sequenced: some 43 ophthalmopathy, under 85 hyperthyroidism and roughly 17 hyperthyroidism-to-ophthalmopathy patients. A discovery set of 100 patients (under 45 ophthalmopathy, just over 55 stable hyperthyroidism) was enrolled to explore V-J signatures distinguishing ophthalmopathy from hyperthyroidism. An independent validation cohort was composed of fewer than 20 hyperthyroidism patients and 17 patients who later progressed from hyperthyroidism to ophthalmopathy. In over five hyperthyroidism patients, the T-cell repertoires found in thyroid tissue were compared with those found in blood. Once sampling was done, hyperthyroidism patients were given methimazole at a starting dose of 30 mg daily, while ophthalmopathy patients were given high-dose intravenous methylprednisolone.

The ophthalmopathy patients had moderately to severely active disease, with a Clinical Activity Score of 3 or higher, a NOSPECS grade of 4 or higher, and a disease duration of less than 3 months. Patients with other autoimmune diseases, uncontrolled infections, pregnancy or lactation were excluded. Clinical symptoms, serum thyroxine, TRAb, thyroid ultrasound and orbital computed tomography were used for diagnosis. PBMCs were isolated from approximately 10 ml of fresh peripheral blood by Ficoll-Paque density gradient centrifugation. Trizol reagent was used to extract the total RNA, and its quality was then checked on an Agilent 2100 Bioanalyzer. For repertoire sequencing, TCR beta CDR3 regions were amplified from RNA transcripts. A first-round RT-PCR used HTBI primers with the Qiagen OneStep RT-PCR kit, followed by a second-round multiplex PCR, size selection and purification. Libraries were sequenced paired-end with 100 bp reads on an Illumina HiSeq2000. The paper's data handling went like this. Reads were processed with SOAPnuke, discarding reads with adapters, uncalled bases, mean Phred below 15, or no exact constant-primer or identifier match. COPE v1.2.5 was used to merge high-quality paired reads. Unique nucleotide sequences were defined as clonotypes and aligned to IMGT TRB V, D and J references using MiTCR v1.1. The analysis was limited to V-J combinations with a frequency above 0.0001, which together covered around 99% of the repertoires. For each V-J combination, a TCR clonal expansion and chaos score was defined as the ratio of F50 clonal expansion to chaos observed in the TCRdist matrix. Features were reduced by Welch's t-statistics and random forest to approximately 13 V-J combinations, which fed a naive Bayes classifier. Thyroid-blood repertoire similarity was quantified with the Morisita-Horn index. TCRdb cleaned the public reads at Q25 with fastp, built clones with MiXCR and kept in-frame beta chains. When rows share a CDR3 protein, they turn into one entry using the most common DNA and genes. TCRdb, not the authors, supplied the V and J calls. The sample profile shows about 640,000 distinct CDR3 sequences; 35% to 45% of them were found once. Jointly, the top ten make up more than 2.5% of the sample.

Measured from the cysteine to the phenylalanine, the CDR3 is 13 residues long. Kept here is only the CDR3 DNA, which spans 39 bases and is read in frame from base 1. V is pared back by 11 bases and J by 2 bases, with 15 bases lying between the germline termini. CDR1 and CDR2 are read off the germline V gene as SGHDN and FVKESK. Study-level results and caveats: In validation, the model predicted ophthalmopathy progression with roughly 68% sensitivity and roughly 72% specificity; 12 predicted patients were CT-confirmed with GO in a median of 6.5 months. In cross-validation, the 13-signature model distinguished ophthalmopathy from stable hyperthyroidism with 85% to 90% sensitivity and approximately 81% specificity, and in the test set the corresponding values were 80% and 75%. No statistical method was used to set the sample size in advance, and the investigators knew which group each participant was assigned to. Among expanded thyroid clonotypes with frequency above 0.001, most also showed up in blood, which suggests that blood repertoires may reflect the thyroid immune response.

Sequenced: peripheral blood. The rearranged chain carries TRBV14 and TRBJ1-1; the D gene is perhaps TRBD1, from 6 matching bases. This receptor was identified in an adult man with Graves' ophthalmopathy. The base sequence is TGTGCCGGCACAGGGACATTAAACACTGAAGCTTTCTTT. Its protein is CAGTGTLNTEAFF.